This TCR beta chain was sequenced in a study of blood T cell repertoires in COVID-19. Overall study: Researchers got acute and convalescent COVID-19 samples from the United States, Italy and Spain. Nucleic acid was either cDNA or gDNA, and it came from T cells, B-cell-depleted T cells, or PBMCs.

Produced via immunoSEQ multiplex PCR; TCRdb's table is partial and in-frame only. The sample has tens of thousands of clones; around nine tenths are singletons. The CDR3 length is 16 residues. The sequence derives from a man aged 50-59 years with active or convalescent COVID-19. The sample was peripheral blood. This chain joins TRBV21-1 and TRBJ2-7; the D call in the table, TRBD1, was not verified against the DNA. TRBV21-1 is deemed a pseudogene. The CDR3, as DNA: TGTGCCAGCAGCAAAGCCGGAAACAGGAGAACCTACGAGCAGTACTTC. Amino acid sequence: CASSKAGNRRTYEQYF.